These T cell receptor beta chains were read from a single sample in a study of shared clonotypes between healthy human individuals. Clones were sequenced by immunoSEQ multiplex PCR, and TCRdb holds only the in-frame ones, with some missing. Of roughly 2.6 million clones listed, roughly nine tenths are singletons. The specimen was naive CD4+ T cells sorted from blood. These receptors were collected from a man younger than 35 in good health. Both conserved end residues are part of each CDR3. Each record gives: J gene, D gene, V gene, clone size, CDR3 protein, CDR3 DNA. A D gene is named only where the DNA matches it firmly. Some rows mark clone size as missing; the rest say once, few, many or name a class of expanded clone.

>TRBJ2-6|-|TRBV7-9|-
CASSSGANVLTF
TGTGCCAGCTCTTCCGGGGCCAACGTCCTGACTTTC
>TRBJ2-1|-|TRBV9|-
CASSVDPSADNEQFF
TGTGCCAGCAGCGTAGACCCTAGCGCCGACAATGAGCAGTTCTTC
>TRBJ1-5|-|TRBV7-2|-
CASSLESQPQHF
TGTGCCAGCAGCTTAGAATCCCAGCCCCAGCATTTT
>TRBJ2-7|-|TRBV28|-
CASSTGAWEQYF
TGTGCCAGCAGTACCGGGGCGTGGGAGCAGTACTTC
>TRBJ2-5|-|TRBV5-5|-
CATSSVGRETQYF
TGTGCCACCTCCTCGGTGGGGAGGGAGACCCAGTACTTC
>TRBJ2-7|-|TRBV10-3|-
CAISESRVRTEHYEQYF
TGTGCCATCAGTGAGTCGCGGGTTAGAACCGAACACTACGAGCAGTACTTC
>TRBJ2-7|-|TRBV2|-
CASRILDRTYEQYF
TGTGCCAGCAGGATTTTAGACAGAACCTACGAGCAGTACTTC
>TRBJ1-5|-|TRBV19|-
CASSMNGIGNQPQHF
TGTGCCAGTAGTATGAACGGCATCGGGAATCAGCCCCAGCATTTT
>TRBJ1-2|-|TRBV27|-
CASSVTQAKGGYTF
TGTGCCAGCAGTGTGACCCAGGCGAAGGGTGGCTACACCTTC
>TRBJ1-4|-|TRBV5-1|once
CASSLGGPNEKLFF
TGCGCCAGCAGCTTGGGTGGGCCGAATGAAAAACTGTTTTTT
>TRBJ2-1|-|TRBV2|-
CASSEEGLTYNEQFF
TGTGCCAGCAGTGAAGAGGGTCTAACGTACAATGAGCAGTTCTTC
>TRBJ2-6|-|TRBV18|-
CASSPKRAGANVLTF
TGTGCCAGCTCACCTAAGCGTGCGGGGGCCAACGTCCTGACTTTC
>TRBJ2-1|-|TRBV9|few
CASSVGEGIPGQFF
TGTGCCAGCAGCGTAGGGGAAGGGATCCCTGGGCAGTTCTTC
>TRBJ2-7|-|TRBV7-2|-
CASSFGGLLSSYEQYF
TGTGCCAGCAGCTTTGGTGGGTTACTAAGCTCCTACGAGCAGTACTTC
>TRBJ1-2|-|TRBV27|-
CASSNYQGSHGYTF
TGTGCCAGCAGTAATTATCAGGGAAGCCATGGCTACACCTTC
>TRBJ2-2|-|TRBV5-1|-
CASSPGSEVRTGELFF
TGCGCCAGCAGCCCCGGGTCGGAGGTTCGCACCGGGGAGCTGTTTTTT
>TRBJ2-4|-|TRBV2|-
CASSVEQALAKNIQYF
TGTGCCAGCAGTGTAGAACAGGCGCTAGCCAAAAACATTCAGTACTTC
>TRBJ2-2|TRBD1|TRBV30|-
CAWMGQATGELFF
TGTGCCTGGATGGGACAGGCAACCGGGGAGCTGTTTTTT
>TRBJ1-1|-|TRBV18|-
CASSPQASGSPTEAFF
TGTGCCAGCTCACCACAGGCGTCGGGGTCGCCCACTGAAGCTTTCTTT
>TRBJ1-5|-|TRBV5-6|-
CASSLRGLSNQPQHF
TGTGCCAGCAGCTTGCGGGGCCTTAGCAATCAGCCCCAGCATTTT
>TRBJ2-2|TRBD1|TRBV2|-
CASRGTANTGELFF
TGTGCCAGCAGGGGGACAGCCAACACCGGGGAGCTGTTTTTT
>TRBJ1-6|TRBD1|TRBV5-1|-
CASSSDRGNSPLHF
TGCGCCAGCAGCTCTGACAGGGGGAATTCACCCCTCCACTTT
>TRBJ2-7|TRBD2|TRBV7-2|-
CASSSTSGIFEEQYF
TGTGCCAGCAGCTCTACTAGCGGGATTTTCGAAGAGCAGTACTTC
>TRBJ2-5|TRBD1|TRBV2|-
CASSPGGNQETQYF
TGTGCCAGCAGTCCAGGGGGTAACCAAGAGACCCAGTACTTC
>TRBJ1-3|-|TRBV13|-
CASSLGNRLRSGNTIYF
TGTGCCAGCAGCTTAGGAAACCGGTTGCGATCCGGAAACACCATATATTTT
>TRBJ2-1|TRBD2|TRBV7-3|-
CASSSPTREAGGEGTNYNEQFF
TGTGCCAGCAGCTCCCCAACCCGGGAGGCGGGGGGAGAAGGGACTAACTACAATGAGCAGTTCTTC
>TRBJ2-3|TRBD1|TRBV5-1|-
CASSLDPGGPGEDTQYF
TGCGCCAGCAGCTTGGATCCAGGGGGCCCAGGGGAAGATACGCAGTATTTT
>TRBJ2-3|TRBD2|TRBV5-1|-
CASSLGLAGGPDTQYF
TGCGCCAGCAGCTTGGGGCTAGCGGGGGGTCCAGATACGCAGTATTTT
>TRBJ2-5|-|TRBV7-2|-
CASSLEVTETQYF
TGTGCCAGCAGCTTAGAGGTAACAGAGACCCAGTACTTC
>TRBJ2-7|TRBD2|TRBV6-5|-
CASSIGLAGVNEQYF
TGTGCCAGCAGCATAGGACTAGCGGGAGTAAATGAGCAGTACTTC
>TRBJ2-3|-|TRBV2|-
CASSERFTDTQYF
TGTGCCAGCAGTGAAAGGTTCACAGATACGCAGTATTTT
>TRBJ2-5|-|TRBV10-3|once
CAIRPGQGPGAQYF
TGTGCCATTAGGCCGGGGCAGGGCCCAGGGGCCCAGTACTTC
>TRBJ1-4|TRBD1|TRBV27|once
CASSRAGGQVSGEKLFF
TGTGCCAGCAGCCGGGCGGGGGGACAGGTCTCGGGTGAAAAACTGTTTTTT
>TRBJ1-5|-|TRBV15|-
CATSREVLGNQPQHF
TGTGCCACCAGCAGAGAGGTCCTTGGTAATCAGCCCCAGCATTTT
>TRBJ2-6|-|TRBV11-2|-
CASSGNSGANVLTF
TGTGCCAGCAGTGGGAACTCTGGGGCCAACGTCCTGACTTTC
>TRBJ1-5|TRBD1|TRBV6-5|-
CASSYGTGSNQPQHF
TGTGCCAGCAGTTACGGGACAGGAAGCAATCAGCCCCAGCATTTT
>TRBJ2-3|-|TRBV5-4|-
CASSFLTDTQYF
TGTGCCAGCAGCTTCTTGACAGATACGCAGTATTTT